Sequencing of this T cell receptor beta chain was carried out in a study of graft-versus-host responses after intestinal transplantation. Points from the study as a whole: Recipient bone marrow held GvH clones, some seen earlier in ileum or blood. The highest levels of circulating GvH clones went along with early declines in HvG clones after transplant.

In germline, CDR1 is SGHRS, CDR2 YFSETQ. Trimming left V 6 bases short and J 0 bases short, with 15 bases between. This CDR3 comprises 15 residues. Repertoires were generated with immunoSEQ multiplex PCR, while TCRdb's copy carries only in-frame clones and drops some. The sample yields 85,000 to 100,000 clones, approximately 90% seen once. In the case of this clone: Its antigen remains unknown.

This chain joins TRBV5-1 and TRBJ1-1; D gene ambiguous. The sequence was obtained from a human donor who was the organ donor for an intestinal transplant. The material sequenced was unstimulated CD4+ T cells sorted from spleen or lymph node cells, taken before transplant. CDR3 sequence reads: CASTIAPGMNTEAFF. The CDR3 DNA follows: TGCGCCAGCACCATAGCCCCGGGAATGAACACTGAAGCTTTCTTT.